These 22 T cell receptor beta chains were all obtained from the same sample, sequenced in a study of control samples from healthy donors and cancer patients. Assay used: immunoSEQ multiplex PCR; TCRdb lists only in-frame clones, some missing. The data hold 90,000 to 120,000 clones, with around 80% observed a single time. The specimen was blood. The receptors originated from a man younger than 30 in good health.

V gene TRBV19 combines with J gene TRBJ2-2; D is perhaps TRBD1 (6 bases). This CDR3 is 14 amino acids long. Trimming removed 7 bases from V and 5 bases from J, with 14 bases in between. Looked up from germline, CDR1 is LNHDA and CDR2 is SQIVND (reference sequence). CDR3 residues: CASNAWGTTGELFF. As DNA, the CDR3 is TGTGCCAGTAACGCCTGGGGGACAACCGGGGAGCTGTTTTTT.

The chain employs TRBV7-9 and TRBJ1-1, with 7 bases fitting TRBD1. The CDR3 covers 14 residues. The germline CDR1 and CDR2 sequences are SEHNR and FQNEAQ (reference sequence). The V segment lost 1 base and the J segment 3 bases; nucleotides outside the gene matches: 2. The CDR3 nucleotides read TGTGCCAGCAGCTTAGGGACAGGCTACACTGAAGCTTTCTTT. It encodes CASSLGTGYTEAFF. The entire variable domain, with the rest obtained from reference TRBV7-9 and TRBJ1-1, is as follows: DTGVSQNPRHKITKRGQNVTFRCDPISEHNRLYWYRQTLGQGPEFLTYFQNEAQLEKSRLLSDRFSAERPKGSFSTLEIQRTEQGDSAMYLCASSLGTGYTEAFFGQGTRLTVV.

This chain joins TRBV19 and TRBJ1-2; perhaps TRBD1 as D (6 bases). Between the trimmed V and J ends, which lost 7 bases and 6 bases, there was a span of 15 bases. Germline V gives CDR1 LNHDA, CDR2 SQIVND (reference sequence). The CDR3 has 13 residues. The CDR3 DNA follows: TGTGCCAGTACCCCGACAGGAACGAATGGCTACACCTTC. Its protein is CASTPTGTNGYTF.

There are a few counts of this clone. This chain links TRBV4-1 with TRBJ1-4; 8 positions match TRBD1. The CDR3 spans 17 residues. The junction had 14 bases not matched to a gene; V was cut back by 4 bases and J by 7 bases. Germline V CDR1 and CDR2: MGHRA, YSYEKL. CDR3 nucleotides: TGCGCCAGCAGCCTCATACACAGGGGGGCTGAGGGTGAAAAACTGTTTTTT. The encoded protein is CASSLIHRGAEGEKLFF.

This clone was observed a handful of times. The V call is TRBV15, the J call TRBJ1-2; D is unclear. The CDR3 is 16 amino acids. Germline CDR1 is LNHNV and CDR2 is YYDKDF (reference sequence). The ends were cut back, 6 bases at V and 2 bases at J, with 19 bases in the middle. The CDR3 DNA follows: TGTGCCACCAGGCTTCTTTTAGGAGGGCCAAACTATGGCTACACCTTC. Translated, it gives CATRLLLGGPNYGYTF.

V and J are TRBV5-1 and TRBJ2-5, with 10 positions matching TRBD2. J lost 2 bases, V lost 8 bases, and 6 bases had no gene match. Germline assignment: CDR1 SGHRS and CDR2 YFSETQ. The CDR3 has 14 amino acids. In nucleotides, the CDR3 is TGCGCCAGTTCTAGCGGGGGACAACAAGAGACCCAGTACTTC. Translation: CASSSGGQQETQYF.

The chain is built from TRBV7-9 and TRBJ2-1; 9 nucleotides align to TRBD2. This CDR3 comprises 15 residues. The V and J ends lost 3 bases and 7 bases, in that order; junction bases with no gene match: 7. The germline V gene encodes CDR1 SEHNR and CDR2 FQNEAQ (reference sequence). CDR3 residues: CASSFAGGAVNEQFF. The CDR3 coding sequence is TGTGCCAGCAGCTTTGCGGGGGGGGCCGTAAATGAGCAGTTCTTC.

This chain uses TRBV29-1 with TRBJ1-2; D is uncertain. This CDR3 has 13 residues. CDR1 and CDR2 (germline): SQVTM, ANQGSEA. V lost 4 bases and J 4 bases, leaving 13 bases between the germline ends. The CDR3 protein is CSVAEGMGYGYTF. In DNA form, the CDR3 reads TGCAGCGTTGCCGAGGGTATGGGCTATGGCTACACCTTC.

The rearrangement uses TRBV5-1 and TRBJ2-5; 11 bases align to TRBD2. V was pared by 7 bases and J by 1 base, with 9 bases of the junction left unmatched. Germline V CDR1 and CDR2: SGHRS, YFSETQ. The CDR3 consists of 16 residues. CDR3 nucleotide sequence: TGCGCCAGCGGCGAGCTAGCGGGGGGTTCCCAAGAGACCCAGTACTTC. It translates to CASGELAGGSQETQYF.

The rearrangement links TRBV5-1 to TRBJ2-3, with TRBD1 as a possible D gene (7 bases). V lost 0 bases and J lost 7, with 21 bases in between. The CDR3 extends over 17 amino acids. Germline V CDR1 and CDR2: SGHRS, YFSETQ. CDR3 sequence: CASSLADREEDTNTQYF. The CDR3 DNA reads as TGCGCCAGCAGCTTGGCTGACAGGGAGGAAGATACAAATACGCAGTATTTT.

The V gene is TRBV6-1, the J gene TRBJ2-1; D not resolved. Germline V CDR1 and CDR2: MNHNS, SASEGT. V gave up 2 bases and J gave up 4 bases, with 12 bases separating them. CDR3 size: 15 residues. CDR3 bases: TGTGCCAGCAGTGAACTCCGAGACACATACAATGAGCAGTTCTTC. Translated: CASSELRDTYNEQFF.

The CDR3 spells CASSFWTGVGAFF. In DNA, the CDR3 is TGTGCCAGCAGCTTCTGGACAGGGGTAGGAGCTTTCTTT. The chain has TRBV7-9 and TRBJ1-1; 9 bases are a match to TRBD1. The V and J ends lost 3 bases and 10 bases, in that order; junction bases with no gene match: 6. The germline CDR1 and CDR2 sequences are SEHNR and FQNEAQ (reference sequence). This CDR3 is 13 amino acids long.

The rearrangement links TRBV7-2 to TRBJ1-2; perhaps TRBD1 as D (5 bases). Germline lookup yields CDR1 SGHTA and CDR2 FQGNSA. The V and J ends lost 5 bases and 0 bases respectively, with 19 bases between them. This CDR3 is built from 17 residues. The CDR3 DNA sequence: TGTGCCAGCAGCCCCCAGAAAGGGGCCTTAGCTAACTATGGCTACACCTTC. Translating it yields CASSPQKGALANYGYTF.

On this clone: Other DNA sequences of this sample code for an identical CDR3. The CDR3 nucleotides are TGCGCCAGCAGGGACAGCTTCTACGAGCAGTACGTC. It encodes CASRDSFYEQYV. This chain connects TRBV10-2 to TRBJ2-7; the D gene is possibly TRBD1 (6 bases). Trimming took 6 bases from V and 3 from J, leaving 9 bases between them. The CDR3 is 12 residues long. Per germline, CDR1 WSHSY and CDR2 SAAADI.

The J gene is TRBJ1-6, the V gene TRBV6-5; D unresolved. This CDR3 spans 13 amino acids. Germline V gene lookup returns CDR1 MNHEY and CDR2 SVGAGI. Trimming took 7 bases from V and 5 from J, leaving 9 bases between them. The CDR3 DNA sequence: TGTGCCAGCAAGGACCTAAATAATTCACCCCTCCACTTT. Translating gives CASKDLNNSPLHF.

Regarding this clone: An end of the junction does not agree with germline; a read error may underlie this. V and J are TRBV6-2 or TRBV6-3 and TRBJ2-1, with D possibly being TRBD1 (6 bases). CDR3 length: 12 amino acids. CDR1 and CDR2 (germline): MNHEY, SVGEGT. The CDR3 region is CASSYGGTTEIF. CDR3 sequence (DNA): TGTGCCAGCAGTTACGGGGGCACCACGGAGATCTTC.

The chain combines TRBV6-1 with TRBJ2-3; no firm D call. This CDR3 comprises 18 residues. Germline V gene lookup returns CDR1 MNHNS and CDR2 SASEGT. Between the trimmed V and J ends, which lost 3 bases and 1 base, there was a span of 20 bases. DNA for the CDR3: TGTGCCAGCAGTGACGTCCTCCTGTCCCCTGGGGGCACAGATACGCAGTATTTT. Translated: CASSDVLLSPGGTDTQYF.

This chain joins TRBV10-2 and TRBJ1-6, with a weak D call TRBD1 (6 bases). Germline loops: CDR1 WSHSY, CDR2 SAAADI. Trimming cost V 8 bases and J 0 bases, with 17 bases left between them. The CDR3 runs 17 residues. CDR3 sequence (DNA): TGCGCCAGCGGAATTACAGGGTCGAGCTCCTATAATTCACCCCTCCACTTT. Translated, it gives CASGITGSSSYNSPLHF.

The chain recombines TRBV11-1 with TRBJ2-7; D is uncertain. The CDR3 is made up of 13 amino acids. V was shortened by 1 base and J by 6 bases, with 10 bases between the two germline ends. Germline V gene lookup returns CDR1 SGHAT and CDR2 FQDESV (reference sequence). CDR3: CASSLVVLGEQYV. The CDR3 DNA is TGTGCCAGCAGCTTAGTAGTGCTCGGCGAGCAGTACGTC.

The chain couples TRBV13 to TRBJ2-5; 8 bases map to TRBD1. This CDR3 comprises 19 residues. Germline V CDR1 and CDR2: PRHDT, FYEKMQ (reference sequence). The V segment lost 3 bases and the J segment 7 bases; nucleotides outside the gene matches: 22. The CDR3 sequence is CASSLLEVVGQGPVGTQYF. The CDR3 region has the DNA TGTGCCAGCAGCTTGTTGGAAGTCGTAGGACAGGGACCCGTTGGGACCCAGTACTTC.

The chain links TRBV7-6 to TRBJ1-1; D remains unclear. Germline lookup yields CDR1 SGHVS and CDR2 FNYEAQ. The CDR3 has 15 residues. V lost 0 bases to trimming and J lost 3 bases, with 11 bases between them. The CDR3 DNA is TGTGCCAGCAGCTTAGCGGGATCCGCGGACACTGAAGCTTTCTTT. Translated: CASSLAGSADTEAFF.

The chain recombines TRBV28 with TRBJ2-2, with 7 nucleotides matching TRBD1. This CDR3 comprises 16 residues. Germline-derived CDR1 and CDR2 are MDHEN and SYDVKM. V was pared by 6 bases and J by 1 base, with 8 bases of the junction left unmatched. The CDR3 DNA is TGTGCCAGCAGACTCAGACGACAGGGGAACACCGGGGAGCTGTTTTTT. Amino acid sequence: CASRLRRQGNTGELFF.